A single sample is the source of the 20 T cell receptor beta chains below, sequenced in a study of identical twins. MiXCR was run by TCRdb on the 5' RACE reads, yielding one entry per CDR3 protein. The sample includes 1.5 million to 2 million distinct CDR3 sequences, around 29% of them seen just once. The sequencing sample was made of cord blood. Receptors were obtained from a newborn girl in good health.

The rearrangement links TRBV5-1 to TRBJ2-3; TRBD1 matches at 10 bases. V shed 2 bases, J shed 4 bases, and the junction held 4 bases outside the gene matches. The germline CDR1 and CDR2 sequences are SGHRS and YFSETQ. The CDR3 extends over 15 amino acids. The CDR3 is CASSFGQGVADTQYF. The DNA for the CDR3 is TGCGCCAGCAGCTTCGGACAGGGGGTGGCAGATACGCAGTATTTT. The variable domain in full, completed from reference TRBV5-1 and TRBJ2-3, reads KAGVTQTPRYLIKTRGQQVTLSCSPISGHRSVSWYQQTPGQGLQFLFEYFSETQRNKGNFPGRFSGRQFSNSRSEMNVSTLELGDSALYLCASSFGQGVADTQYFGPGTRLTVL.

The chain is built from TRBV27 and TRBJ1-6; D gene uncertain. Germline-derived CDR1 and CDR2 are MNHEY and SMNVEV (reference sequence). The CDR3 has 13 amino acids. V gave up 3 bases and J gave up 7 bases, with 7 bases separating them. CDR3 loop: CASSLAPNSPLHF. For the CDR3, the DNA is TGTGCCAGCAGTTTGGCCCCAAATTCACCCCTCCACTTT.

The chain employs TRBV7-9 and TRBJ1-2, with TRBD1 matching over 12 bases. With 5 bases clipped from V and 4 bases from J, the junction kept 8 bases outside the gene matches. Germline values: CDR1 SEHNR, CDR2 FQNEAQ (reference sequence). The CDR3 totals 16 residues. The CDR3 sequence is CASSPGTGGRSYGYTF. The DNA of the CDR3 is TGTGCCAGCAGCCCCGGGACAGGGGGCAGGTCCTATGGCTACACCTTC.

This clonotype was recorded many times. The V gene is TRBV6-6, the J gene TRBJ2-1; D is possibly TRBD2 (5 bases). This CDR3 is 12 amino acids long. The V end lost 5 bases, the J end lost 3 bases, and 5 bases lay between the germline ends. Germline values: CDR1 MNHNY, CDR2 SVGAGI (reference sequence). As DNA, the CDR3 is TGTGCCAGCAGTACTAGCTACAATGAGCAGTTCTTC. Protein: CASSTSYNEQFF.

The CDR3 here is CSARPGTVLYEQYF. The CDR3 DNA follows: TGCAGTGCACGACCCGGGACAGTCCTTTACGAGCAGTACTTC. The rearrangement links TRBV20-1 to TRBJ2-4; TRBD1 matches 7 bases. The J call could be wrong; TRBJ2-7 is a better fit for the DNA end. The V gene's germline CDR1 is DFQATT and CDR2 SNEGSKA (reference sequence). This CDR3 has 14 residues.

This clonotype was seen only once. CDR3 sequence (DNA): TGTGCCAGCAGTTACGCCACAGGGTATGAGCAGTTCTTC. Its protein is CASSYATGYEQFF. The rearrangement links TRBV6-5 to TRBJ2-1; perhaps TRBD1 as D (6 bases). The CDR3 consists of 13 residues. In germline, CDR1 is MNHEY, CDR2 SVGAGI. V lost 2 bases, J lost 8 bases, and 10 bases lay in between.

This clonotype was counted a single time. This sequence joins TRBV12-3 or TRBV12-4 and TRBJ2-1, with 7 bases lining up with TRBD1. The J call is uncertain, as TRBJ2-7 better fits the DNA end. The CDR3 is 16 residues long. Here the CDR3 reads CASSLGKGASYNEQYF. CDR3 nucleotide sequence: TGTGCCAGCAGTTTGGGTAAGGGGGCGTCCTACAATGAGCAGTACTTC.

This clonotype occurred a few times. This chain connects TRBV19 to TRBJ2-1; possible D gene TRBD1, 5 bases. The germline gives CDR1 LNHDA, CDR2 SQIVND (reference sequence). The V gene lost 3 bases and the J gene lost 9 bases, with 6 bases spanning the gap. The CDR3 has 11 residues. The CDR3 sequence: CASSIGAEQFF. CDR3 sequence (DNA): TGTGCCAGTAGTATTGGGGCTGAGCAGTTCTTC.

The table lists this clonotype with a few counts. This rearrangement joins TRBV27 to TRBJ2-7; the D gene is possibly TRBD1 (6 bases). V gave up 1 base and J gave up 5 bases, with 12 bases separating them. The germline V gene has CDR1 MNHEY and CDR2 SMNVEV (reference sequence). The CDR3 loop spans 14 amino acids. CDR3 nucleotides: TGTGCCAGCAGTTTATACTCCCAGGGGAACGAGCAGTACTTC. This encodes CASSLYSQGNEQYF.

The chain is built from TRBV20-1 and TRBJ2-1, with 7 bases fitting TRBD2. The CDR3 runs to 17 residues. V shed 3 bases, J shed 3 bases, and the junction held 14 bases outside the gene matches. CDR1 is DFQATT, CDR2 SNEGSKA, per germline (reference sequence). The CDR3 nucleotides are TGCAGTGCTAGGCCCCCGCTACTAGCGAGCCTCTACAATGAGCAGTTCTTC. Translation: CSARPPLLASLYNEQFF.

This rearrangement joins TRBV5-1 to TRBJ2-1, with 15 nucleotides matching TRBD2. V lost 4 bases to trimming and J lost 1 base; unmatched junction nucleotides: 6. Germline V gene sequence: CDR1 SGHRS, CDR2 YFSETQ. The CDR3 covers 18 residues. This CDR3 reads CASSTGLAGGWSYNEQFF. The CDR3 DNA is TGCGCCAGCAGCACGGGACTAGCGGGGGGATGGTCCTACAATGAGCAGTTCTTC.

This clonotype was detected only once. As DNA, the CDR3 is TGTGCCAGCAGTTTATTGACAGGGGGAGACACCGGGGAGCTGTTTTTT. This gives the protein CASSLLTGGDTGELFF. The rearrangement links TRBV28 to TRBJ2-2; 9 nucleotides agree with TRBD1. CDR1 and CDR2 from the germline V gene are MDHEN and SYDVKM. Trimming at V came to 1 base and at J to 3 bases, leaving 3 bases not matched to a gene. The CDR3 runs 16 residues.

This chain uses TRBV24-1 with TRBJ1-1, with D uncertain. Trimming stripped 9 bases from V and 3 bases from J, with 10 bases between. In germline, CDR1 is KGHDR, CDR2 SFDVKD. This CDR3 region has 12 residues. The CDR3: CATPKWDTEAFF. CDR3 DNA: TGTGCCACCCCTAAGTGGGACACTGAAGCTTTCTTT.

The CDR3 DNA is TGTGCCAGCAGCAAAGTTTATGGTGGGAGGGGAGTTGATGGCTACACCTTC. It specifies CASSKVYGGRGVDGYTF. The chain has TRBV21-1 and TRBJ1-2. TRBV21-1 constitutes a pseudogene. The CDR3 has 17 residues.

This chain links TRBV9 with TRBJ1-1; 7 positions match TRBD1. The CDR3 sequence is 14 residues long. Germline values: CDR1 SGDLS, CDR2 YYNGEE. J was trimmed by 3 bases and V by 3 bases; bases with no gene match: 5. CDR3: CASSAQGRDTEAFF. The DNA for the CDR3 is TGTGCCAGCAGCGCACAGGGGAGGGACACTGAAGCTTTCTTT. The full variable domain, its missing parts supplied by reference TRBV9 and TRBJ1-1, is DSGVTQTPKHLITATGQRVTLRCSPRSGDLSVYWYQQSLDQGLQFLIQYYNGEERAKGNILERFSAQQFPDLHSELNLSSLELGDSALYFCASSAQGRDTEAFFGQGTRLTVV.

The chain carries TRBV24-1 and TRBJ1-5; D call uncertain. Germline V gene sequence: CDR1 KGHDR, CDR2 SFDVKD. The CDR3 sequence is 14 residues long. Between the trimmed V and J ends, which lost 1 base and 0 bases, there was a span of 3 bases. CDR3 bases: TGTGCCACCAGTGATTTTTATAGCAATCAGCCCCAGCATTTT. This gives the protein CATSDFYSNQPQHF.

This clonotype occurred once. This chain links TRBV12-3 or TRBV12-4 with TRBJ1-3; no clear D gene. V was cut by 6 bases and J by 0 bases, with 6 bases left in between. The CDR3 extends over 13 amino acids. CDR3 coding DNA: TGTGCCAGCAGGACAAACTCTGGAAACACCATATATTTT. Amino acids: CASRTNSGNTIYF.

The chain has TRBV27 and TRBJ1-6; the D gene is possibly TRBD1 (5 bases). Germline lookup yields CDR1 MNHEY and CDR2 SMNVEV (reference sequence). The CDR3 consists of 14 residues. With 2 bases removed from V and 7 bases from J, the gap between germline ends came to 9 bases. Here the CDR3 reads CASSLRDLNSPLHF. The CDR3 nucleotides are TGTGCCAGCAGTTTACGGGACCTAAATTCACCCCTCCACTTT.

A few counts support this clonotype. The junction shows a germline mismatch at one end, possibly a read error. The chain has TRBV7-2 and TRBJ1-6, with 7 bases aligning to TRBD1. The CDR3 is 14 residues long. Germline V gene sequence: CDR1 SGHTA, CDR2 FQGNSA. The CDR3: CVSSPGQTNSPLHF. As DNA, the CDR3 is TGTGTCAGCAGCCCGGGACAGACTAATTCACCCCTCCACTTT.

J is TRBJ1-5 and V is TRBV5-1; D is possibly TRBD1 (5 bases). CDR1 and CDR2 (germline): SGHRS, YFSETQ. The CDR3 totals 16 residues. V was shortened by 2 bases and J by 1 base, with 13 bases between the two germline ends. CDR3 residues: CASSFGHLGSNQPQHF. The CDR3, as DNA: TGCGCCAGCAGCTTCGGACACCTCGGGAGCAATCAGCCCCAGCATTTT.